The clone carrying this TCR beta chain was seen once. These data originate in a study of blood T cell repertoires in COVID-19. The CDR3 is 13 amino acids. Germline CDR1 is SGHRS and CDR2 is YFSETQ. The trim removed 8 bases at V and 1 base at J, leaving 5 bases unmatched. Measured with immunoSEQ multiplex PCR; TCRdb has only the in-frame clones, and not every one. The data show fewer than 250,000 clones, with around nine tenths seen just once and roughly 0.79% held by the top ten. The receptor comes from a man aged 30 to 45 with COVID-19, enrolled during active disease. The sample taken for sequencing was peripheral blood. The gene calls are TRBV5-1 and TRBJ2-7; 8 bases are shared with TRBD1. CDR3 protein: CARRTGISYEQYF. DNA for the CDR3: TGCGCCAGGAGGACAGGGATTTCCTACGAGCAGTACTTC.